This record concerns one TCR beta chain sequence. The record originates from a study of control samples from healthy donors and cancer patients. The method was immunoSEQ multiplex PCR; TCRdb's version includes in-frame clones alone and lacks a portion of them. The sample holds over 150,000 clones; around 94% are singletons and the top ten take around 1.5%. The CDR3 is made up of 15 amino acids. V dropped 6 bases and J dropped 7 bases, with 21 bases sitting between them. Per germline, CDR1 SEHNR and CDR2 FQNEAQ (reference sequence). This clonotype originated in a woman under 30 in good health. This rearrangement joins TRBV7-9 to TRBJ2-5, with a weak D call TRBD1 (5 bases). Sequenced sample: blood. The CDR3: CASRQAGSRPGTQYF. The CDR3 region has the DNA TGTGCCAGCAGACAGGCAGGAAGCAGGCCGGGGACCCAGTACTTC.